This TCR beta chain stems from a study of blood T cell repertoires in COVID-19. Study context: Samples came from the United States, Italy and Spain, spanning acute and convalescent COVID-19. Sources were T cells, B-cell-depleted T cells, or PBMCs; the material itself was cDNA or gDNA.

Authors' analysis steps: Using reference gene primer amplification, nucleated cell counts were estimated. The repertoire was sequenced with immunoSEQ multiplex PCR; TCRdb's copy has only in-frame clones and lacks some. V and J calls and clone size are those listed in that table; D and trimming were worked out from the DNA. Of roughly 150,000 clones in the sample, more than 75% were seen once. V lost 6 bases and J lost 0, with 24 bases in between. There are 19 residues in the CDR3. Germline V gene lookup returns CDR1 KGHSH and CDR2 LQKENI. V and J are TRBV18 and TRBJ1-5; perhaps TRBD1 as D (5 bases). The clonotype comes from a man aged 50-59 years who had recovered from COVID-19. Sequencing was done on a sample of peripheral blood. The CDR3 region has the DNA TGTGCCAGCTCTTACGTCAAGGACACCAATTTTTATAGCAATCAGCCCCAGCATTTT. Its protein product is CASSYVKDTNFYSNQPQHF.